Below, one TCR beta chain is given with its context. Its antigen is not known. This record belongs to a study of tumour-infiltrating T cells in Burkitt lymphoma. In the study overall: All epidemiological Burkitt lymphoma subtypes were represented in the cohort. Survival, overall and progression-free, tracked with productive clonality. Study results and limitations: Many Burkitt lymphoma patients shared several public clonotypes.

The data were produced by immunoSEQ multiplex PCR, yet TCRdb's version contains in-frame clones alone and is incomplete. The sample shows approximately 5,100 clones, 10% to 15% of them seen only once. The sequenced material came from tumor tissue. The sequence derives from a human donor with Burkitt lymphoma.

The chain's CDR3 is CASSLDTFGYTF. The CDR3 nucleotides are TGTGCCAGCAGTCTCGACACGTTTGGCTACACCTTC. The chain has TRBV28 and TRBJ1-2; D not resolved. Germline CDR1 and CDR2: MDHEN and SYDVKM. V was cut by 5 bases and J by 7 bases, with 11 bases left in between. This CDR3 has 12 amino acids.